A single sample is the source of the 22 T cell receptor beta chains below, sequenced in a study of siplizumab effects on memory and regulatory T cells. Sequencing used immunoSEQ multiplex PCR; TCRdb keeps in-frame clones, though not all of them. Altogether tens of thousands of clones are present, 95% being singletons, with the ten largest covering about 18%. Sequenced sample: CD8+ T cells sorted from blood. The receptors come from a human donor in good health.

V usage is TRBV4-1 and J usage is TRBJ2-1; 12 bases are shared with TRBD2. Trimming cost V 0 bases and J 9 bases; bases outside gene matches: 3. CDR1 is MGHRA and CDR2 is YSYEKL in the germline V gene. This CDR3 region has 15 residues. CDR3 sequence reads: CASSQDRTSGTEQFF. Written as DNA, the CDR3 is TGCGCCAGCAGCCAAGATCGGACTAGCGGGACTGAGCAGTTCTTC.

The rearrangement uses TRBV5-8 and TRBJ2-7; 7 nucleotides align to TRBD2. CDR3 length: 12 amino acids. CDR1 is SGHTS, CDR2 YDEGEE, per germline. Trimming took 4 bases from V and 4 from J; bases not matched to a gene: 2. CDR3 DNA: TGTGCCAGCAGCCTCGGGGGGTACGAGCAGTACTTC. Encoded protein: CASSLGGYEQYF.

V is TRBV28 and J is TRBJ2-3; 11 bases fit TRBD1. Trimming cost V 6 bases and J 6 bases; bases outside gene matches: 2. Germline V gene data show CDR1 as MDHEN and CDR2 as SYDVKM. The CDR3 sequence is 13 residues long. DNA of the CDR3: TGTGCCAGCAGAGGACAGGGGGCTGATACGCAGTATTTT. Translating it yields CASRGQGADTQYF. Filled out from reference TRBV28 and TRBJ2-3, the complete variable domain reads DVKVTQSSRYLVKRTGEKVFLECVQDMDHENMFWYRQDPGLGLRLIYFSYDVKMKEKGDIPEGYSVSREKKERFSLILESASTNQTSMYLCASRGQGADTQYFGPGTRLTVL.

This clone showed up just once. The chain links TRBV27 to TRBJ1-2; D remains ambiguous. CDR3 length: 13 amino acids. Germline CDR1 is MNHEY and CDR2 is SMNVEV (reference sequence). Trimming pared 8 bases from V and 8 bases from J, leaving 18 bases between. The CDR3 sequence is CASGWTARSGYTF. In nucleotides, the CDR3 is TGTGCCAGCGGGTGGACCGCCAGGTCAGGCTACACCTTC.

V and J are TRBV2 and TRBJ2-2, with TRBD2 matching 11 bases. CDR1 and CDR2 from the germline V gene are SNHLY and FYNNEI. Unmatched junction bases numbered 7, after V lost 7 bases and J lost 6 bases. This CDR3 spans 15 amino acids. Here the CDR3 reads CASTGASGRSGELFF. CDR3 in DNA: TGTGCCAGCACCGGGGCTAGCGGGAGGTCCGGGGAGCTGTTTTTT.

The V call is TRBV11-2, the J call TRBJ2-7; possible D gene TRBD2, 5 bases. Germline V CDR1 and CDR2: SGHAT, FQNNGV. The germline V and J ends were trimmed by 5 bases and 0 bases, with 11 bases remaining between them. The CDR3 covers 14 residues. The CDR3 sequence: CASSPDTSSYEQYF. In DNA, the CDR3 is TGTGCCAGCAGCCCGGATACTAGCTCCTACGAGCAGTACTTC. The full variable domain, its missing parts supplied by reference TRBV11-2 and TRBJ2-7, is EAGVAQSPRYKIIEKRQSVAFWCNPISGHATLYWYQQILGQGPKLLIQFQNNGVVDDSQLPKDRFSAERLKGVDSTLKIQPAKLEDSAVYLCASSPDTSSYEQYFGPGTRLTVT.

This clone has just a few counts. The chain joins TRBV4-1 to TRBJ1-5, with a weak D call TRBD1 (5 bases). CDR3 length: 13 amino acids. The germline V gene encodes CDR1 MGHRA and CDR2 YSYEKL. The V and J ends lost 8 bases and 1 base respectively, with 9 bases between them. The CDR3 sequence: CASGRGSNQPQHF. DNA of the CDR3: TGCGCCAGCGGGCGGGGGAGCAATCAGCCCCAGCATTTT.

The gene calls are TRBV11-2 and TRBJ2-3, with D hard to call. The CDR3 consists of 14 residues. The V gene's germline CDR1 is SGHAT and CDR2 FQNNGV. The V end lost 2 bases, the J end lost 7 bases, and 13 bases lay between the germline ends. The CDR3 coding sequence is TGTGCCAGCAGCTTAATGGAGTTTACGAATACGCAGTATTTT. Protein: CASSLMEFTNTQYF.

The rearrangement joins TRBV6-5 to TRBJ1-1, with a possible D match to TRBD1 (5 bases). This CDR3 has 13 amino acids. Germline V gives CDR1 MNHEY, CDR2 SVGAGI. V gave up 6 bases and J gave up 3 bases, with 11 bases separating them. CDR3: CASSQGVYTEAFF. The CDR3 nucleotides read TGTGCCAGCAGCCAAGGGGTCTACACTGAAGCTTTCTTT.

The CDR3 spells CASSPQGLNTEAFF. The CDR3 DNA is TGTGCCAGTAGTCCCCAGGGACTGAACACTGAAGCTTTCTTT. The chain recombines TRBV19 with TRBJ1-1; a possible D gene is TRBD1 (5 bases). V was pared by 5 bases and J by 0 bases, with 10 bases between. Germline lookup yields CDR1 LNHDA and CDR2 SQIVND (reference sequence). The CDR3 runs to 14 residues.

The chain carries TRBV7-6 and TRBJ2-7; 10 bases line up with TRBD2. Germline V lookup: CDR1 SGHVS, CDR2 FNYEAQ. The CDR3 has 14 amino acids. V gave up 8 bases and J gave up 5 bases; unmatched junction bases: 9. The CDR3 nucleotides read TGTGCCAGCGCAGAGCGGGAGGGGTACGACGAGCAGTACTTC. Its translation: CASAEREGYDEQYF.

The CDR3 protein is CASRPSASNEQFF. CDR3 nucleotide sequence: TGTGCCAGCAGACCTAGTGCCTCAAATGAGCAGTTCTTC. This rearrangement joins TRBV5-6 to TRBJ2-1; D remains unclear. V lost 5 bases and J lost 7, with 13 bases in between. Germline assignment: CDR1 SGHDT and CDR2 YYEEEE. There are 13 residues in the CDR3.

The chain links TRBV29-1 to TRBJ2-2, with D perhaps matching TRBD2 (5 bases). The CDR3 consists of 14 residues. Trimming removed 4 bases at V and 1 base at J, with 10 bases between. Germline CDR1 reads SQVTM; CDR2 reads ANQGSEA. The CDR3 nucleotides read TGCAGCGTTGTCCCGGGGAAGAACACCGGGGAGCTGTTTTTT. It specifies CSVVPGKNTGELFF.

The chain joins TRBV6-6 to TRBJ2-3; D may be TRBD2 (6 bases). Trimming took off 3 bases at V and 2 bases at J, with 12 bases between the two ends. The CDR3 has 15 amino acids. The germline gives CDR1 MNHNY, CDR2 SVGAGI (reference sequence). The CDR3 DNA sequence: TGTGCCAGCAGTTATGGGACTTCAACCACAGATACGCAGTATTTT. This sequence encodes CASSYGTSTTDTQYF.

The chain combines TRBV11-2 with TRBJ2-7, with D perhaps assigned TRBD1 or TRBD2 (5 bases each). CDR1 is SGHAT and CDR2 is FQNNGV in the germline V gene. Trimming shortened V by 5 bases and J by 3 bases, and 17 bases separated the two germline ends. The CDR3 is 15 residues long. CDR3 in amino acids: CASSQWVRDHYEQYF. For the CDR3, the DNA is TGTGCCAGCAGCCAGTGGGTCCGGGACCACTACGAGCAGTACTTC.

This clone showed up just a few times. This rearrangement joins TRBV5-4 to TRBJ2-3, with 8 bases fitting TRBD2. CDR3 length equals 14 residues. Germline V gene data show CDR1 as SGHNT and CDR2 as YYREEE (reference sequence). V lost 4 bases to trimming and J lost 5 bases; unmatched junction nucleotides: 6. CDR3 sequence reads: CASSIGTRKDTQYF. CDR3 DNA: TGTGCCAGCAGCATCGGGACTAGAAAAGATACGCAGTATTTT.

V is TRBV9 and J is TRBJ2-1, with 8 bases matching TRBD2. CDR1 and CDR2 from the germline V gene are SGDLS and YYNGEE. The CDR3 is 18 residues long. With V trimmed by 0 bases and J by 2 bases, 10 bases remained unmatched. CDR3 DNA: TGTGCCAGCAGCGTAGAAGCGGGGGTGGGTCATACCTACAATGAGCAGTTCTTC. This codes for CASSVEAGVGHTYNEQFF.

This chain joins TRBV5-1 and TRBJ2-1, with a tentative D call TRBD2 (6 bases). This CDR3 is 15 amino acids long. Trimming took 0 bases from V and 1 from J, leaving 8 bases between them. Germline assignment: CDR1 SGHRS and CDR2 YFSETQ. The chain's CDR3 is CASSLGLASYNEQFF. CDR3 DNA sequence: TGCGCCAGCAGCTTGGGCCTAGCGTCCTACAATGAGCAGTTCTTC.

The chain links TRBV6-8 to TRBJ2-7; D tentatively reads TRBD1 or TRBD2 (5 bases each). The CDR3 has 15 residues. Germline V gene lookup returns CDR1 MNHGY and CDR2 SAAAGT. Trimming left V 3 bases short and J 3 bases short, with 15 bases between. CDR3 sequence (DNA): TGTGCCAGCAGTTATTTCCACGGGGCCTACTACGAGCAGTACTTC. This encodes CASSYFHGAYYEQYF.

The chain has TRBV18 and TRBJ2-3; weak D call: TRBD1 (6 bases). The V end lost 4 bases, the J end lost 1 base, and 9 bases lay between the germline ends. Germline V gene sequence: CDR1 KGHSH, CDR2 LQKENI. This CDR3 has 14 amino acids. As DNA, the CDR3 is TGTGCCAGCTCACTAGACAGGCGCACAGATACGCAGTATTTT. Its protein is CASSLDRRTDTQYF. Combining the CDR3 with reference TRBV18 and TRBJ2-3 gives the whole variable domain NAGVMQNPRHLVRRRGQEARLRCSPMKGHSHVYWYRQLPEEGLKFMVYLQKENIIDESGMPKERFSAEFPKEGPSILRIQQVVRGDSAAYFCASSLDRRTDTQYFGPGTRLTVL.

The chain uses TRBV9 and TRBJ2-3; either TRBD1 or TRBD2 may fit D (6 bases each). Germline CDR1 reads SGDLS; CDR2 reads YYNGEE. V shed 4 bases and J shed 4 bases, with 16 bases lying between them. CDR3 size: 15 residues. The CDR3, as DNA: TGTGCCAGCAGCTTCTGGGGGCGGGGCTCAGATACGCAGTATTTT. Translating it yields CASSFWGRGSDTQYF.

This chain joins TRBV5-1 and TRBJ2-7; 8 bases fit TRBD1. The CDR3 totals 13 residues. Per the germline V gene, CDR1 is SGHRS and CDR2 is YFSETQ. V gave up 4 bases and J gave up 7 bases; unmatched junction bases: 7. The CDR3 coding sequence is TGCGCCAGCAGCCCGGACAGGGAAGGAGAGCAGTACTTC. Protein: CASSPDREGEQYF.